This T cell receptor beta chain was documented in a study of shared clonotypes between healthy human individuals. At the level of the study: Per donor, CD8 memory used one plate, CD8 naive used two, CD4 memory used three and CD4 naive used three.

This clone was picked up one time. The assay was immunoSEQ multiplex PCR, and TCRdb's table has in-frame clones only and misses some. The top ten clones hold around 0.11% of a sample with about 590,000 clones, around 95% of them seen once. The CDR3 runs to 16 residues. The germline V gene has CDR1 SGHTA and CDR2 FQGNSA. Trimming took off 2 bases at V and 2 bases at J, with 14 bases between the two ends. Terminally differentiated effector memory CD45RA+ cells were excluded by CCR7 positive selection of CD45RO-negative cells. Adult Caucasians living in Nashville, Tennessee made up all of the donors. The TCR originated in a woman under 40 in good health. The material sequenced was naive CD8+ T cells sorted from blood. This rearrangement joins TRBV7-2 to TRBJ2-3; weak D call: TRBD1 (5 bases). The CDR3 sequence: CASSLTDRSFTDTQYF. In DNA form, the CDR3 reads TGTGCCAGCAGCTTAACCGACAGAAGCTTCACAGATACGCAGTATTTT. Drawing the rest from reference TRBV7-2 and TRBJ2-3, the complete variable domain is GAGVSQSPSNKVTEKGKDVELRCDPISGHTALYWYRQSLGQGLEFLIYFQGNSAPDKSGLPSDRFSAERTGGSVSTLTIQRTQQEDSAVYLCASSLTDRSFTDTQYFGPGTRLTVL.